The clone carrying this TCR beta chain came up a few times. Authors' methods: Nucleated cell number was recorded as an estimate derived from reference gene primer amplification. Using immunoSEQ multiplex PCR, the repertoire was profiled, and TCRdb retains in-frame clones only, with some absent. V and J calls and clone size are given by that table; D and trimming were obtained from the DNA. The repertoire includes 100,000 to 150,000 clones, approximately 70% of them detected once, and approximately 2% sits in the top ten. This CDR3 spans 18 amino acids. This specimen comes from a study of blood T cell repertoires in COVID-19. The wider study: Collection of acute and convalescent COVID-19 samples took place in the United States, Italy and Spain. The analysed material was cDNA or gDNA that came from T cells, B-cell-depleted T cells, or PBMCs.

The clonotype was recovered from an older woman with acute or convalescent COVID-19. Input material: peripheral blood. This chain links TRBV21-1 with TRBJ2-7; TRBD1 was called by the table and not checked on the DNA. TRBV21-1 is classified as a pseudogene. The CDR3 loop reads CASSKSTGVLFCSYEQYF. CDR3 sequence (DNA): TGTGCCAGCAGCAAATCGACAGGGGTCCTTTTCTGCTCCTACGAGCAGTACTTC.